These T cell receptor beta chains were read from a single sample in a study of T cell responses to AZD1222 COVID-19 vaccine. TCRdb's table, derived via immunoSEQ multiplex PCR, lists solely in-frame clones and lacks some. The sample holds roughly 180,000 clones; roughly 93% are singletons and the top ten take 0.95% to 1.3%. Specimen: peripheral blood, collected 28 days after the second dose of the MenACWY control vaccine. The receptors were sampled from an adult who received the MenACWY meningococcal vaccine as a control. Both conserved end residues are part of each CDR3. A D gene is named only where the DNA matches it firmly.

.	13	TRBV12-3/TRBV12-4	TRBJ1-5	TGTGCCAGCAGTCCAGGGCCCGCTCAGCCCCAGCATTTT	CASSPGPAQPQHF
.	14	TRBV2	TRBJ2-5	TGTGCCAGCAGCCCACTGGGAGACTGGGAGACCCAGTACTTC	CASSPLGDWETQYF
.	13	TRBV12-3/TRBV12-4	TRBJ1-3	TGTGGCGGGCAGGCAGTCTCTGGAAACACCATATATTTT	CGGQAVSGNTIYF
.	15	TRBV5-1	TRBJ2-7	TGCGCCAGCAGCTTGGTAGTAGCAGGGTCCTACGAGCAGTACTTC	CASSLVVAGSYEQYF
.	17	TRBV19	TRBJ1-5	TGTGCCAGTAGTATAGATGCCACTGGGACAAATTATCAGCCCCAGCATTTT	CASSIDATGTNYQPQHF
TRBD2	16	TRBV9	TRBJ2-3	TGTGCCAGCAGCGACGTTAGCGGGGTCATCACAGATACGCAGTATTTT	CASSDVSGVITDTQYF
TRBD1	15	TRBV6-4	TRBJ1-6	TGTGCCAGCAGTGAAGGGACAGGGAACAATTCACCCCTCCACTTT	CASSEGTGNNSPLHF
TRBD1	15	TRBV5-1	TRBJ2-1	TGCGCCAGCAGCTCGGGACAGGGAAACTACAATGAGCAGTTCTTC	CASSSGQGNYNEQFF
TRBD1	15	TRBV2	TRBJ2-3	TGTGCCAGCGGGGACAGGGAGGGTAGCACAGATACGCAGTATTTT	CASGDREGSTDTQYF
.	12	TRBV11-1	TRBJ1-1	TGTGCCAGCATCTATGGGGGGAATGAAGCTTTCTTT	CASIYGGNEAFF
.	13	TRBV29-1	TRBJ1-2	TGCAGCGTTGCCCCAGGGGAAGACTATGGCTACACCTTC	CSVAPGEDYGYTF
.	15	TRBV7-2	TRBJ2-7	TGTGCCAGCAGCCCGGGGGTAGCGGTCTCCTACGAGCAGTACTTC	CASSPGVAVSYEQYF
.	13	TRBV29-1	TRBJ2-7	TGCAGCGTTGAAACCGGCTATCCATGGGAGCAGTACTTC	CSVETGYPWEQYF